Listed below are T cell receptor beta chains from one sample, sequenced in a study of T-cell reconstitution after alpha-beta-depleted transplantation in children. TCRdb recomputed calls from the PCR reads with MiXCR, one row per CDR3 protein. This table has a few hundred thousand distinct CDR3 sequences, approximately 12% appearing once. The sequencing here drew on PBMCs from the stem cell graft donor, taken from the stem cell graft. All receptors derive from a human donor who donated a stem cell graft to a child with combined immunodeficiency. CDR3s include the opening cysteine and the closing phenylalanine or tryptophan. Fields, in order: J gene, D gene, clone size, V gene, CDR3 protein, CDR3 DNA. A D gene is named only where the DNA matches it firmly. Where a row states a size, it is once, few, many or the class of an expanded clone; other rows omit it.

j_call: TRBJ1-2
d_call: NA
clone_size: few
v_call: TRBV12-3/TRBV12-4
cdr3_aa: CASSSSWGPGGYTF
cdr3_nt: TGTGCCAGCAGCTCCTCCTGGGGACCCGGAGGCTACACCTTC

j_call: TRBJ2-1
d_call: TRBD2
clone_size: NA
v_call: TRBV24-1
cdr3_aa: CATSDYLAAQEQFF
cdr3_nt: TGTGCCACCAGTGATTACCTAGCGGCTCAGGAGCAGTTCTTC

j_call: TRBJ1-2
d_call: NA
clone_size: few
v_call: TRBV20-1
cdr3_aa: CSAPTRGQNYGYTF
cdr3_nt: TGCAGTGCCCCGACCCGGGGGCAGAACTATGGCTACACCTTC

j_call: TRBJ2-3
d_call: TRBD1
clone_size: NA
v_call: TRBV6-1
cdr3_aa: CASSEAWRGQGADTQYF
cdr3_nt: TGTGCCAGCAGTGAAGCGTGGAGGGGACAGGGGGCAGATACGCAGTATTTT

j_call: TRBJ2-7
d_call: NA
clone_size: NA
v_call: TRBV19
cdr3_aa: CASSHAGSSYEQYF
cdr3_nt: TGTGCCAGTAGTCATGCAGGGAGCTCCTACGAGCAGTACTTC

j_call: TRBJ2-1
d_call: TRBD2
clone_size: few
v_call: TRBV7-9
cdr3_aa: CASMPGGKINEQFF
cdr3_nt: TGTGCCAGCATGCCGGGGGGGAAAATTAATGAGCAGTTCTTC

j_call: TRBJ2-1
d_call: TRBD2
clone_size: few
v_call: TRBV10-3
cdr3_aa: CAISEAGGPSDEQFF
cdr3_nt: TGTGCCATCAGTGAAGCGGGAGGGCCCTCTGATGAGCAGTTCTTC

j_call: TRBJ1-6
d_call: NA
clone_size: NA
v_call: TRBV6-2/TRBV6-3
cdr3_aa: CASSYSVDLDMLNSPLHF
cdr3_nt: TGTGCCAGCAGTTACTCCGTCGACTTGGACATGCTGAATTCACCCCTCCACTTT

j_call: TRBJ1-5
d_call: NA
clone_size: many
v_call: TRBV20-1
cdr3_aa: CSARELRGLGNQPQHF
cdr3_nt: TGCAGTGCTAGAGAGCTCCGGGGGCTAGGCAATCAGCCCCAGCATTTT

j_call: TRBJ2-3
d_call: TRBD2
clone_size: NA
v_call: TRBV9
cdr3_aa: CASSPVGGGTDTQYF
cdr3_nt: TGTGCCAGCAGCCCGGTTGGGGGGGGCACAGATACGCAGTATTTT

j_call: TRBJ1-1
d_call: NA
clone_size: few
v_call: TRBV12-3/TRBV12-4
cdr3_aa: CASSFTRITEAFF
cdr3_nt: TGTGCCAGCAGTTTCACGAGGATCACTGAAGCTTTCTTT

j_call: TRBJ1-1
d_call: TRBD1
clone_size: NA
v_call: TRBV6-5
cdr3_aa: CASSYSRDSMNTEAFF
cdr3_nt: TGTGCCAGCAGTTACTCCCGGGACAGTATGAACACTGAAGCTTTCTTT

j_call: TRBJ2-1
d_call: NA
clone_size: few
v_call: TRBV12-3/TRBV12-4
cdr3_aa: CASSPGGTSMRFF
cdr3_nt: TGTGCCAGCAGTCCAGGGGGGACTAGTATGCGGTTCTTC

j_call: TRBJ2-1
d_call: NA
clone_size: NA
v_call: TRBV12-3/TRBV12-4
cdr3_aa: CASSSSGTADNEQFF
cdr3_nt: TGTGCCAGCAGTTCCTCCGGGACGGCAGACAATGAGCAGTTCTTC

j_call: TRBJ2-7
d_call: NA
clone_size: few
v_call: TRBV6-5
cdr3_aa: CASSYSDEQYF
cdr3_nt: TGTGCCAGCAGTTACTCAGACGAGCAGTACTTC

j_call: TRBJ2-7
d_call: NA
clone_size: NA
v_call: TRBV18
cdr3_aa: CASSPPVPGSEQYF
cdr3_nt: TGTGCCAGCTCACCACCAGTCCCGGGGTCCGAGCAGTACTTC

j_call: TRBJ2-7
d_call: TRBD1
clone_size: NA
v_call: TRBV10-3
cdr3_aa: CAICPGGSYEQYF
cdr3_nt: TGTGCCATCTGCCCAGGGGGCTCCTACGAGCAGTACTTC

j_call: TRBJ2-5
d_call: NA
clone_size: NA
v_call: TRBV28
cdr3_aa: CASTPGDRPSTQYF
cdr3_nt: TGTGCCAGCACCCCGGGGGACCGACCGTCGACCCAGTACTTC

j_call: TRBJ2-7
d_call: NA
clone_size: few
v_call: TRBV20-1
cdr3_aa: CSARDMGGGSYEQYF
cdr3_nt: TGCAGTGCTAGAGATATGGGAGGGGGCAGCTACGAGCAGTACTTC

j_call: TRBJ2-6
d_call: NA
clone_size: NA
v_call: TRBV5-1
cdr3_aa: CASSPWGDRSGANVLTF
cdr3_nt: TGCGCCAGCAGCCCTTGGGGGGACCGCTCTGGGGCCAACGTCCTGACTTTC

j_call: TRBJ2-2
d_call: NA
clone_size: many
v_call: TRBV27
cdr3_aa: CASTNLEGSTGELFF
cdr3_nt: TGTGCCAGCACGAACCTTGAGGGTAGCACCGGGGAGCTGTTTTTT

j_call: TRBJ2-3
d_call: NA
clone_size: NA
v_call: TRBV5-6
cdr3_aa: CASSLWGGPDTQYF
cdr3_nt: TGTGCCAGCAGCTTGTGGGGGGGCCCCGATACGCAGTATTTT

j_call: TRBJ2-6
d_call: NA
clone_size: NA
v_call: TRBV4-2
cdr3_aa: CAISSGLGRNSGANVLTF
cdr3_nt: TGTGCCATCAGCTCTGGGTTGGGACGGAACTCTGGGGCCAACGTCCTGACTTTC

j_call: TRBJ2-7
d_call: NA
clone_size: many
v_call: TRBV6-5
cdr3_aa: CASSPRTGREYF
cdr3_nt: TGTGCCAGCAGTCCGCGGACAGGGAGGGAGTACTTC

j_call: TRBJ2-3
d_call: NA
clone_size: many
v_call: TRBV20-1
cdr3_aa: CSAAPDSDTQYF
cdr3_nt: TGCAGTGCAGCGCCCGACTCTGATACGCAGTATTTT

j_call: TRBJ2-1
d_call: NA
clone_size: NA
v_call: TRBV30
cdr3_aa: CAWSKRADEQFF
cdr3_nt: TGTGCCTGGAGTAAAAGGGCGGATGAGCAGTTCTTC

j_call: TRBJ1-6
d_call: NA
clone_size: NA
v_call: TRBV4-1
cdr3_aa: CASSQDRGSSPLHF
cdr3_nt: TGCGCCAGCAGCCAGGACAGAGGGTCCTCACCCCTCCACTTT

j_call: TRBJ2-2
d_call: NA
clone_size: NA
v_call: TRBV6-4
cdr3_aa: CASSPSNTGEVFF
cdr3_nt: TGTGCCAGCAGTCCCTCGAACACCGGGGAGGTGTTTTTT

j_call: TRBJ2-7
d_call: TRBD1
clone_size: NA
v_call: TRBV4-1
cdr3_aa: CASSLVDGTGGYEQYF
cdr3_nt: TGCGCCAGCAGCCTTGTCGACGGGACAGGGGGCTACGAGCAGTACTTC

j_call: TRBJ2-7
d_call: NA
clone_size: NA
v_call: TRBV10-3
cdr3_aa: CAISSGREQYF
cdr3_nt: TGTGCCATCAGTTCCGGTCGCGAGCAGTACTTC

j_call: TRBJ1-2
d_call: NA
clone_size: many
v_call: TRBV6-2/TRBV6-3
cdr3_aa: CASSDGTDPHYGYTF
cdr3_nt: TGTGCCAGCAGTGACGGGACGGACCCTCACTATGGCTACACCTTC

j_call: TRBJ1-5
d_call: NA
clone_size: few
v_call: TRBV12-3/TRBV12-4
cdr3_aa: CASSNEGGALRQPQHF
cdr3_nt: TGTGCCAGCAGCAACGAGGGAGGGGCTCTCCGTCAGCCCCAGCATTTT

j_call: TRBJ2-2
d_call: NA
clone_size: many
v_call: TRBV6-4
cdr3_aa: CASSSTGIGELFF
cdr3_nt: TGTGCCAGCAGTTCCACAGGGATCGGGGAGCTGTTTTTT

j_call: TRBJ2-7
d_call: TRBD1
clone_size: NA
v_call: TRBV6-1
cdr3_aa: CASSRNPGQGYEQYF
cdr3_nt: TGTGCCAGCAGTAGAAATCCGGGACAGGGCTACGAGCAGTACTTC

j_call: TRBJ2-7
d_call: NA
clone_size: NA
v_call: TRBV9
cdr3_aa: CASSVGLAPYEQYF
cdr3_nt: TGTGCCAGCAGCGTAGGTCTAGCCCCCTACGAGCAGTACTTC